Listed here are 23 T cell receptor beta chains from one sample, sequenced in a study of CD8+ T cells in alopecia areata. RNA extraction and reverse transcription yielded cDNA as sequencing template. Clones were read by immunoSEQ multiplex PCR, and TCRdb kept only the in-frame ones, dropping some. The repertoire consists of about 250,000 clones, with roughly 60% occurring once and the leading ten covering around 0.92%. The treatment: oral pan-JAK inhibitor, 5-10 mg twice daily. Sequenced material: CD4+ T cells sorted from blood, taken at roughly week 52, from a patient treated with tofacitinib. The receptors shown here come from a human donor with alopecia areata.

There are many counts of this clone. The chain links TRBV5-5 to TRBJ2-5; 7 positions agree with TRBD2. Per the germline V gene, CDR1 is SGHKS and CDR2 is YYEKEE (reference sequence). The length of the CDR3 is 15 residues. With V trimmed by 3 bases and J by 0 bases, 5 bases remained unmatched. CDR3 residues: CASSSSGTNQETQYF. The CDR3 DNA sequence: TGTGCCAGCAGCTCCTCCGGGACTAACCAAGAGACCCAGTACTTC.

This clone came up a few times. This chain connects TRBV18 to TRBJ1-1; no reliable D call. The V gene's germline CDR1 is KGHSH and CDR2 LQKENI. The CDR3 runs 14 residues. With 2 bases removed from V and 7 bases from J, the gap between germline ends came to 14 bases. The CDR3 DNA is TGTGCCAGCTCACCAATCTCAAGGGAGGGTGAAGCTTTCTTT. This translates into CASSPISREGEAFF.

The chain combines TRBV4-3 with TRBJ2-3; unclear D gene. Germline values: CDR1 LGHNA, CDR2 YSLEER. The CDR3 is 20 residues long. Trimming left V 0 bases short and J 1 base short, with 23 bases between. The CDR3 sequence: CASSQDFAGQTVSGTDTQYF. The CDR3 bases are TGCGCCAGCAGCCAAGATTTTGCCGGGCAAACCGTGTCTGGCACAGATACGCAGTATTTT.

The chain links TRBV29-1 to TRBJ2-1, with D unclear. Germline loops: CDR1 SQVTM, CDR2 ANQGSEA. Trimming left V 4 bases short and J 2 bases short, with 12 bases between. CDR3 length: 14 amino acids. The CDR3 sequence is CSVGQDLTYNEQFF. CDR3 DNA sequence: TGCAGCGTTGGTCAGGATCTAACCTACAATGAGCAGTTCTTC.

The chain joins TRBV5-4 to TRBJ2-5; 7 bases match TRBD1. Germline V gives CDR1 SGHNT, CDR2 YYREEE (reference sequence). The junction had 11 bases not matched to a gene; V was cut back by 4 bases and J by 2 bases. There are 16 residues in the CDR3. In nucleotides, the CDR3 is TGTGCCAGCAGCGGCCGGACAGGACCTCTTCAAGAGACCCAGTACTTC. Translating it yields CASSGRTGPLQETQYF.

This chain joins TRBV30 and TRBJ1-2; D may be TRBD1 (6 bases). This CDR3 has 12 residues. Germline lookup yields CDR1 GTSNPN and CDR2 SVGIG (reference sequence). Trimming removed 8 bases from V and 5 bases from J, with 15 bases in between. CDR3 loop: CAHTDSFYGYTF. CDR3 nucleotides: TGTGCCCACACGGACAGTTTTTATGGCTACACCTTC.

This clone was detected a few times. The chain employs TRBV9 and TRBJ2-2; 9 positions match TRBD1. CDR3 length: 16 amino acids. Trimming cost V 3 bases and J 4 bases; bases outside gene matches: 7. The germline CDR1 and CDR2 sequences are SGDLS and YYNGEE. DNA for the CDR3: TGTGCCAGCAGCGCCTCACAGGGGGCGCGCACCGGGGAGCTGTTTTTT. Translating gives CASSASQGARTGELFF.

In this sample, this clone turned up once. The chain combines TRBV7-2 with TRBJ2-1; D remains ambiguous. V lost 3 bases to trimming and J lost 6 bases, with 3 bases between them. Per germline, CDR1 SGHTA and CDR2 FQGNSA. The CDR3 runs to 11 residues. The chain's CDR3 is CASSFSNEQFF. The CDR3 DNA is TGTGCCAGCAGCTTTTCCAATGAGCAGTTCTTC.

To note about this clone: Other DNA sequences in the same sample also yield this CDR3. The chain employs TRBV5-1 and TRBJ2-2; D not resolved. V gave up 4 bases and J gave up 3 bases, with 7 bases separating them. CDR3 size: 13 residues. Germline assignment: CDR1 SGHRS and CDR2 YFSETQ. The CDR3 DNA sequence: TGCGCCAGCAGCCCCGGAGACACCGGGGAGCTGTTTTTT. Protein sequence: CASSPGDTGELFF. Full variable domain (missing parts from reference TRBV5-1 and TRBJ2-2): KAGVTQTPRYLIKTRGQQVTLSCSPISGHRSVSWYQQTPGQGLQFLFEYFSETQRNKGNFPGRFSGRQFSNSRSEMNVSTLELGDSALYLCASSPGDTGELFFGEGSRLTVL.

The chain employs TRBV7-9 and TRBJ1-2; 9 positions agree with TRBD1. The CDR3 consists of 14 residues. Germline V gives CDR1 SEHNR, CDR2 FQNEAQ (reference sequence). J lost 3 bases, V lost 1 base, and 0 bases had no gene match. This CDR3 is CASSLDRGHYGYTF. For the CDR3, the DNA is TGTGCCAGCAGCTTAGACAGGGGGCACTATGGCTACACCTTC.

The chain has TRBV7-2 and TRBJ1-2; TRBD1 matches 8 bases. V dropped 5 bases and J dropped 4; count of bases not matched to a gene: 6. There are 14 residues in the CDR3. The germline gives CDR1 SGHTA, CDR2 FQGNSA. The CDR3 DNA follows: TGTGCCAGCAGCCCAGGGGGCTCTAGCTATGGCTACACCTTC. Amino acid sequence: CASSPGGSSYGYTF.

The chain carries TRBV4-3 and TRBJ2-2, with 7 bases lining up with TRBD1. V dropped 0 bases and J dropped 7; count of bases not matched to a gene: 8. Germline-derived CDR1 and CDR2 are LGHNA and YSLEER. The CDR3 consists of 16 residues. CDR3 sequence (DNA): TGCGCCAGCAGCCAAGATAGCCAGGGGGTGGTCGGGGAGCTGTTTTTT. Translation: CASSQDSQGVVGELFF.

This chain joins TRBV29-1 and TRBJ1-4; no definite D call. Deletions cut 5 bases from V and 8 bases from J, with 15 bases between. CDR1 and CDR2 from the germline V gene are SQVTM and ANQGSEA. CDR3 length: 13 amino acids. This chain's CDR3 is CSVLLSTDEKLFF. The DNA of the CDR3 is TGCAGCGTTCTACTGTCGACGGACGAAAAACTGTTTTTT.

The chain links TRBV20-1 to TRBJ2-1; either TRBD1 or TRBD2 may supply D (5 bases each). This CDR3 has 11 amino acids. With 5 bases removed from V and 12 bases from J, the gap between germline ends came to 14 bases. Per germline, CDR1 DFQATT and CDR2 SNEGSKA (reference sequence). Written as DNA, the CDR3 is TGCAGTGCTTCCCGGGGCGCCGGGCAGTTCTTC. Translated, it gives CSASRGAGQFF.

The chain joins TRBV20-1 to TRBJ1-1; D possibly corresponds to TRBD1 (5 bases). Looked up from germline, CDR1 is DFQATT and CDR2 is SNEGSKA (reference sequence). V lost 6 bases to trimming and J lost 5 bases, with 10 bases between them. The CDR3 contains 11 residues. The CDR3 protein is CSAAGRTEAFF. CDR3 sequence (DNA): TGCAGTGCCGCGGGGCGGACTGAAGCTTTCTTT.

The sample holds a few counts of this clone. One end of the junction is discordant with germline, which a read error may explain. This chain links TRBV29-1 with TRBJ1-5; D is unclear. Looked up from germline, CDR1 is SQVTM and CDR2 is ANQGSEA. The CDR3 is made up of 13 amino acids. The CDR3 spells CSVQEFRNQPQHF. The CDR3 DNA reads TGCAGCGTTCAAGAATTTCGCAATCAGCCCCAGCATTTT.

This clone was found a few times. The J gene is TRBJ1-5, the V gene TRBV5-4, with 8 positions matching TRBD1. Germline values: CDR1 SGHNT, CDR2 YYREEE (reference sequence). The CDR3 length is 14 residues. V dropped 3 bases and J dropped 7; count of bases not matched to a gene: 6. This chain's CDR3 is CASSSGQGGQPQHF. In nucleotides, the CDR3 is TGTGCCAGCAGCTCCGGACAGGGAGGGCAGCCCCAGCATTTT.

V and J are TRBV9 and TRBJ2-2, with 7 bases that match TRBD2. The CDR3 covers 15 residues. With V trimmed by 4 bases and J by 8 bases, 11 bases remained unmatched. Germline V gene sequence: CDR1 SGDLS, CDR2 YYNGEE. DNA of the CDR3: TGTGCCAGCAGCTCCCCGACTAGCTGGAAAGGGGAGCTGTTTTTT. Translated: CASSSPTSWKGELFF.

With regard to this clone: Distinct nucleotide sequences in the sample also encode this CDR3. V is TRBV19 and J is TRBJ2-3; tentative D call: TRBD1 (6 bases). Germline V gives CDR1 LNHDA, CDR2 SQIVND (reference sequence). The length of the CDR3 is 13 residues. Trimming pared 5 bases from V and 3 bases from J, leaving 9 bases between. The CDR3 protein is CASSWTVTDTQYF. The CDR3 DNA reads as TGTGCCAGTAGTTGGACAGTGACAGATACGCAGTATTTT.

Only a few counts were recorded for this clone. V and J are TRBV9 and TRBJ2-1, with D perhaps TRBD1 or TRBD2 (5 bases each). The CDR3 consists of 15 residues. The V end lost 4 bases, the J end lost 4 bases, and 15 bases lay between the germline ends. Germline V lookup: CDR1 SGDLS, CDR2 YYNGEE. This CDR3 is CASSPSGPGYNEQFF. Here the CDR3 DNA reads TGTGCCAGCAGCCCATCGGGGCCGGGGTACAATGAGCAGTTCTTC.

The rearrangement links TRBV10-3 to TRBJ1-5; TRBD1 might be the D (6 bases). V dropped 3 bases and J dropped 0 bases, with 9 bases sitting between them. CDR1 and CDR2 (germline): ENHRY, SYGVKD. The CDR3 runs 15 residues. DNA of the CDR3: TGTGCCATCAGTGAAGGGACACATAGCAATCAGCCCCAGCATTTT. This translates into CAISEGTHSNQPQHF.

The V gene is TRBV10-3, the J gene TRBJ1-4; TRBD1 is a possible D gene (6 bases). V was pared by 0 bases and J by 7 bases, with 15 bases between. The V gene's germline CDR1 is ENHRY and CDR2 SYGVKD. The CDR3 is 16 residues long. CDR3 protein: CAISESRTAWGEKLFF. Here the CDR3 DNA reads TGTGCCATCAGTGAGTCCCGGACAGCGTGGGGTGAAAAACTGTTTTTT.

The table lists this clone with a few counts. This chain links TRBV6-6 with TRBJ2-7; 10 bases are shared with TRBD1. Germline-derived CDR1 and CDR2 are MNHNY and SVGAGI (reference sequence). Unmatched junction bases numbered 11, after V lost 10 bases and J lost 5 bases. The CDR3 runs to 14 residues. Here the CDR3 DNA reads TGTGCCATCAATCCGGGACAGGGGAGCAACGAGCAGTACTTC. This codes for CAINPGQGSNEQYF.